Shown below are 19 T cell receptor beta chains from a single sample sequenced in a study of T cell changes during pregnancy in multiple sclerosis (dated by TCRdb to between 2018 and 2021). The library was obtained by the immunoSEQ multiplex PCR assay. TCRdb provides this immuneACCESS table in a form limited to in-frame rearrangements. Some clones are lacking; in checked studies, under half of them reflect an unresolved V gene, and why the rest are absent is not known. This sample lists about 56,000 clones; roughly 91% were detected once. The ten largest make up 0.5% of the sample. The specimen comprised CD4+ T cells from peripheral blood mononuclear cells, sampled in the third trimester of pregnancy. Receptor source: a female donor with multiple sclerosis, enrolled in a pregnancy study.

This rearrangement joins TRBV5-1 to TRBJ1-2, with D perhaps matching TRBD1 (6 bases). V lost 4 bases, J lost 1 base, and 20 bases lay in between. CDR1 SGHRS and CDR2 YFSETQ come from the germline V gene. The CDR3 extends over 17 amino acids. The CDR3 region is CASSPWTVLPDNYGYTF. DNA for the CDR3: TGCGCCAGCAGCCCCTGGACAGTTCTCCCAGATAACTATGGCTACACCTTC.

This clone has just one count. CDR3 in DNA: TGTGCCAGCAGCAACCGAGAGCGGGGGAGCTCCTACAATGAGCAGTTCTTC. Translating it yields CASSNRERGSSYNEQFF. The chain recombines TRBV7-9 with TRBJ2-1, with 8 nucleotides matching TRBD2. This CDR3 region has 17 residues. J gave up 0 bases and V 5 bases, and 9 bases lay outside the gene matches. Germline assignment: CDR1 SEHNR and CDR2 FQNEAQ (reference sequence).

In DNA form, the CDR3 reads TGTGCCAGCAGTGGTCAGGGCAAGTCCTACGAGCAGTACTTC. Encoded protein: CASSGQGKSYEQYF. This chain links TRBV25-1 with TRBJ2-7; D might be TRBD1 (5 bases). Trimming left V 4 bases short and J 1 base short, with 11 bases between. This CDR3 spans 14 amino acids. The germline V gene has CDR1 MGHDK and CDR2 SYGVNS.

This clone came up a few times. This chain connects TRBV20-1 to TRBJ1-1, with 7 nucleotides matching TRBD1. With V trimmed by 5 bases and J by 5 bases, 2 bases remained unmatched. The germline CDR1 and CDR2 sequences are DFQATT and SNEGSKA (reference sequence). This CDR3 is 11 amino acids long. CDR3 amino acids: CSAAGGTEAFF. CDR3 nucleotide sequence: TGCAGTGCTGCAGGGGGAACTGAAGCTTTCTTT.

The chain recombines TRBV7-6 with TRBJ1-5, with D tentatively TRBD1 (5 bases). Germline CDR1 and CDR2: SGHVS and FNYEAQ. The CDR3 is 16 amino acids. Trimming removed 1 base from V and 2 bases from J, with 12 bases in between. CDR3 sequence reads: CASSLGQGGGNQPQHF. The CDR3 coding sequence is TGTGCCAGCAGCTTAGGTCAGGGAGGGGGCAATCAGCCCCAGCATTTT.

V and J are TRBV18 and TRBJ1-3; 7 bases align to TRBD1. CDR1 is KGHSH and CDR2 is LQKENI in the germline V gene. The CDR3 is 14 residues long. After removal of 4 bases from V and 3 bases from J, the junction contained 3 bases not matched to a gene. The CDR3 spells CASSQGAGGNTIYF. Here the CDR3 DNA reads TGTGCCAGCTCACAGGGGGCTGGTGGAAACACCATATATTTT.

The V and J genes are TRBV19 and TRBJ2-4, with D maybe TRBD1 (5 bases). Germline V gives CDR1 LNHDA, CDR2 SQIVND (reference sequence). V lost 2 bases to trimming and J lost 7 bases, with 15 bases between them. The CDR3 consists of 15 residues. The CDR3 bases are TGTGCCAGTAGTATAATAGTTGGGGCAGGGAACATTCAGTACTTC. Translation: CASSIIVGAGNIQYF.

CDR3 in amino acids: CASRPSGVGYEQYF. Written as DNA, the CDR3 is TGTGCCAGTCGACCTAGCGGGGTCGGCTACGAGCAGTACTTC. This sequence joins TRBV19 and TRBJ2-7; 9 bases map to TRBD2. The V gene end was trimmed by 8 bases and the J gene end by 3 bases; junction bases not matched to a gene: 8. Germline assignment: CDR1 LNHDA and CDR2 SQIVND (reference sequence). The CDR3 extends over 14 amino acids.

The genes are TRBV9 and TRBJ2-5; 11 bases are shared with TRBD2. CDR1 is SGDLS, CDR2 YYNGEE, per germline. This CDR3 has 17 residues. With 0 bases clipped from V and 1 base from J, the junction kept 5 bases outside the gene matches. The CDR3 loop is CASSVATSGDLQETQYF. CDR3 in DNA: TGTGCCAGCAGCGTAGCGACTAGCGGGGACCTCCAAGAGACCCAGTACTTC.

V gene TRBV5-1 combines with J gene TRBJ2-7, with 8 bases aligning to TRBD1. Per the germline V gene, CDR1 is SGHRS and CDR2 is YFSETQ. With 0 bases clipped from V and 1 base from J, the junction kept 6 bases outside the gene matches. CDR3 length equals 16 residues. For the CDR3, the DNA is TGCGCCAGCAGCTTGGAAGGACAGGGTTTATCCTACGAGCAGTACTTC. Its protein is CASSLEGQGLSYEQYF.

This chain joins TRBV7-9 and TRBJ1-2; 7 bases align to TRBD1. The trim removed 3 bases at V and 6 bases at J, leaving 1 base unmatched. This CDR3 is 12 amino acids long. From germline, CDR1 is SEHNR and CDR2 FQNEAQ (reference sequence). The CDR3 is CASSLQGDGYTF. The DNA for the CDR3 is TGTGCCAGCAGCTTGCAGGGGGATGGCTACACCTTC. The variable domain in full, with the rest retrieved from reference TRBV7-9 and TRBJ1-2, is DTGVSQNPRHKITKRGQNVTFRCDPISEHNRLYWYRQTLGQGPEFLTYFQNEAQLEKSRLLSDRFSAERPKGSFSTLEIQRTEQGDSAMYLCASSLQGDGYTFGSGTRLTVV.

This clone was detected a few times. V is TRBV7-2 and J is TRBJ2-7; 9 nucleotides align to TRBD2. Germline V gives CDR1 SGHTA, CDR2 FQGNSA. This CDR3 contains 15 residues. J lost 9 bases, V lost 5 bases, and 14 bases had no gene match. The CDR3: CASSPGTLSGGVQYF. In DNA, the CDR3 is TGTGCCAGCAGCCCCGGGACCCTTAGCGGGGGAGTGCAGTACTTC. Full variable domain (remainder filled in from reference TRBV7-2 and TRBJ2-7): GAGVSQSPSNKVTEKGKDVELRCDPISGHTALYWYRQSLGQGLEFLIYFQGNSAPDKSGLPSDRFSAERTGGSVSTLTIQRTQQEDSAVYLCASSPGTLSGGVQYFGPGTRLTVT.

The V and J genes are TRBV18 and TRBJ1-6; a possible D gene is TRBD1 (6 bases). V gave up 4 bases and J gave up 8 bases, with 18 bases separating them. CDR3 size: 16 residues. CDR1 is KGHSH and CDR2 is LQKENI in the germline V gene. The CDR3 DNA reads as TGTGCCAGCTCACTATCACAGGGAGAGCCTTATTCACCCCTCCACTTT. Amino acid sequence: CASSLSQGEPYSPLHF.

The J gene is TRBJ2-5, the V gene TRBV9; D is perhaps TRBD2 (7 bases). V lost 3 bases and J 4 bases, leaving 19 bases between the germline ends. CDR3 length: 16 amino acids. Germline V gene lookup returns CDR1 SGDLS and CDR2 YYNGEE. The CDR3 region is CASSDPRRGAGETQYF. The DNA for the CDR3 is TGTGCCAGCAGCGACCCCCGACGGGGGGCCGGAGAGACCCAGTACTTC.

The chain uses TRBV29-1 and TRBJ1-3; 10 bases line up with TRBD1. V lost 7 bases to trimming and J lost 3 bases; unmatched junction nucleotides: 6. There are 14 residues in the CDR3. Germline CDR1 is SQVTM and CDR2 is ANQGSEA. The CDR3 nucleotides read TGCAGCGCCCGACAGGGGGCGGTTGGAAACACCATATATTTT. Translation: CSARQGAVGNTIYF.

V and J are TRBV6-6 and TRBJ2-7, with D possibly matching TRBD2 (5 bases). This CDR3 comprises 14 residues. Trimming pared 7 bases from V and 1 base from J, leaving 14 bases between. Germline V gives CDR1 MNHNY, CDR2 SVGAGI (reference sequence). The CDR3 DNA is TGTGCCAGCAAGGAAGCGGCGTTATCCTACGAGCAGTACTTC. It is translated as CASKEAALSYEQYF.

This clone was detected only once. J is TRBJ1-4 and V is TRBV7-9; TRBD1 agrees at 9 bases. The CDR3 spans 15 residues. Germline V lookup: CDR1 SEHNR, CDR2 FQNEAQ (reference sequence). The V and J ends lost 2 bases and 7 bases, in that order; junction bases with no gene match: 5. The CDR3 sequence: CASSLPGQGGEKLFF. As DNA, the CDR3 is TGTGCCAGCAGCTTACCGGGACAGGGAGGTGAAAAACTGTTTTTT. Supplemented by reference TRBV7-9 and TRBJ1-4, the full variable domain reads DTGVSQNPRHKITKRGQNVTFRCDPISEHNRLYWYRQTLGQGPEFLTYFQNEAQLEKSRLLSDRFSAERPKGSFSTLEIQRTEQGDSAMYLCASSLPGQGGEKLFFGSGTQLSVL.

The gene calls are TRBV9 and TRBJ2-5, with 15 positions matching TRBD2. CDR1 SGDLS and CDR2 YYNGEE come from the germline V gene. Trimming cost V 0 bases and J 2 bases; bases outside gene matches: 2. The CDR3 loop spans 17 amino acids. The CDR3 sequence is CASSVGGTSGGQETQYF. The CDR3 bases are TGTGCCAGCAGCGTAGGGGGGACTAGCGGGGGGCAAGAGACCCAGTACTTC.

DNA of the CDR3: TGTGCCAGCAGCCCGGGTCGGCTATCCTACGAGCAGTACTTC. Translated: CASSPGRLSYEQYF. The chain joins TRBV7-2 to TRBJ2-7; no reliable D call. CDR1 is SGHTA, CDR2 FQGNSA, per germline. The CDR3 sequence is 14 residues long. V lost 5 bases to trimming and J lost 1 base, with 12 bases between them. The full variable domain, completed using reference TRBV7-2 and TRBJ2-7, is GAGVSQSPSNKVTEKGKDVELRCDPISGHTALYWYRQSLGQGLEFLIYFQGNSAPDKSGLPSDRFSAERTGGSVSTLTIQRTQQEDSAVYLCASSPGRLSYEQYFGPGTRLTVT.